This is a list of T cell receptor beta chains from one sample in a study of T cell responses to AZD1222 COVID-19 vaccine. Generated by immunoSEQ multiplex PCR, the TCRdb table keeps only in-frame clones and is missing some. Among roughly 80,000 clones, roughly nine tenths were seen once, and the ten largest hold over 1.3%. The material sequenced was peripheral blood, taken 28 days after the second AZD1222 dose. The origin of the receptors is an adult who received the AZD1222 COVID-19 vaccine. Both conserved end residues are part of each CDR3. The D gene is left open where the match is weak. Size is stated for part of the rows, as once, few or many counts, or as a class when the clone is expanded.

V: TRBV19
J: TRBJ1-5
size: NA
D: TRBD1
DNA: TGTGCCAGTAGTCCCCCCCGACAGGGGGCACGTCAGCCCCAGCATTTT
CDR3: CASSPPRQGARQPQHF

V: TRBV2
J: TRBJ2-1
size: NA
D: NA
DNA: TGTGCCAGCAGTGAAGTCCAGGAACCGTTCTTC
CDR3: CASSEVQEPFF

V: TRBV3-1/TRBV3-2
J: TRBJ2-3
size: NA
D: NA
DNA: TGTGCCAGCAGCCAAGATCGAGGCTTGCCGCAGTATTTT
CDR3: CASSQDRGLPQYF

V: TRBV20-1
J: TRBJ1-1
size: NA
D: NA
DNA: TGCAGTGCTAGTCAGGGTCGGGTTACTGAAGCTTTCTTT
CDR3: CSASQGRVTEAFF

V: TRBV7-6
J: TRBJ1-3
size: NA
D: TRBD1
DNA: TGTGCCGAAAGGACAGGGAGGGGACCTGGAAACACCATATATTTT
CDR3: CAERTGRGPGNTIYF

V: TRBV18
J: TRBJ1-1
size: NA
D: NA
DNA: TGTGCCAGCTCACTTCAGGAGCAGAACACTGAAGCTTTCTTT
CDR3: CASSLQEQNTEAFF

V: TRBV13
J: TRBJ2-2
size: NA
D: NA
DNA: TGTGCCAGCAGCTTATCCCGCGTTACGAACACCGGGGAGCTGTTTTTT
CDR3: CASSLSRVTNTGELFF

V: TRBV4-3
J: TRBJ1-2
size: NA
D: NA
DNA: TGCGCCAGCAGCCAAGAGGAGTATGGCTACACCTTC
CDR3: CASSQEEYGYTF

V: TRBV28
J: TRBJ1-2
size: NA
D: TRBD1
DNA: TGTGCCAGCAGTGGGACCGGGACAGGGTTTGTCTATGGCTACACCTTC
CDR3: CASSGTGTGFVYGYTF

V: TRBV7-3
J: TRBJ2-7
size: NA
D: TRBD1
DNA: TGTGCCAGCAGCTTGACAGGGAGCTCCTACGAGCAGTACTTC
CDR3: CASSLTGSSYEQYF

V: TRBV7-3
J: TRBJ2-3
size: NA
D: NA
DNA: TGTGCCAGCAGCCTGACTAGTTCAATTGGGGATACGCAGTATTTT
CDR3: CASSLTSSIGDTQYF

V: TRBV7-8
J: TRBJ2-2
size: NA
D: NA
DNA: TGTGCCAGCAGCCGCGGACAGTCAGCCGGGGAGCTGTTTTTT
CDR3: CASSRGQSAGELFF

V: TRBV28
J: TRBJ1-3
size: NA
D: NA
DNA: TGTGCCAGCAGTGGATCCTGGGCGACTGGGATCTCTGGAAACACCATATATTTT
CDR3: CASSGSWATGISGNTIYF

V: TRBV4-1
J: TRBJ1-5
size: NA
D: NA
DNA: TGCGCCAGCAGCCAAGGAGTCGGGGAGAGCAATCAGCCCCAGCATTTT
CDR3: CASSQGVGESNQPQHF

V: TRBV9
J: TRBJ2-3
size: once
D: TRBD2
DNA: TGTGCCAGCAGCCTAGCGGGGGTTGTAGATACGCAGTATTTT
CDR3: CASSLAGVVDTQYF

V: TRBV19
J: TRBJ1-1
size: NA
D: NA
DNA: TGTGCCAGTGGCCTCCCAGGGGACACTGAAGCTTTCTTT
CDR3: CASGLPGDTEAFF

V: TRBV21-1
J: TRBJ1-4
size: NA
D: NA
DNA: TGTGCCAGCAGGCCGACAGGTTATATAGTAACTAATGAAAAACTGTTTTTT
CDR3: CASRPTGYIVTNEKLFF

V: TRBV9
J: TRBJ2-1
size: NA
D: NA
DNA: TGTGCCAGCACAGGGTTGGACAATGAGCAGTTCTTC
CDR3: CASTGLDNEQFF

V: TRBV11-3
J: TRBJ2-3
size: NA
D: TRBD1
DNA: TGTGCCAGCAGTCGCGACGCCGGGACAGGTCTTACGCAGTATTTT
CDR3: CASSRDAGTGLTQYF

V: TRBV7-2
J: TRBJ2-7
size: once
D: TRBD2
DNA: TGTGCCAGCAGCTTAGCGGGACTAGCGGTGGAGCAGTACTTC
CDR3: CASSLAGLAVEQYF

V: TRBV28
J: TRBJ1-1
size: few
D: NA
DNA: TGTGCCAGCAGTTTTTACCCGGGGAGGGGTACTGAAGCTTTCTTT
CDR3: CASSFYPGRGTEAFF

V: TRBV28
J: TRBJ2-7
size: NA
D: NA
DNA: TGTGCCAGCAGGGGAATAGGGACTGCCTACGAGCAGTACTTC
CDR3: CASRGIGTAYEQYF

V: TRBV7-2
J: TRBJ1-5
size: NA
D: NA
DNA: TGTGCCAGCAGCTCTTATCATACTACAGTCCCTATATCCCAGCATTTT
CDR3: CASSSYHTTVPISQHF

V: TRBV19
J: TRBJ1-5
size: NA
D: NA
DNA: TGTGCCAGTAGTGGACAAGGCTATAGCAATCAGCCCCAGCATTTT
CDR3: CASSGQGYSNQPQHF

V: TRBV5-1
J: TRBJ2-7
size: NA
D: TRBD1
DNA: TGCGCCAGCAGCGAGACCCGGTTAGACAGGGGGCTAACAGACTACTACGAGCAGTACTTC
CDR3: CASSETRLDRGLTDYYEQYF

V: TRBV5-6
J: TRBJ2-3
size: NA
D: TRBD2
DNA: TGTGCCAGCAGCCTACGACTAGCGGGGAGCACAGATACGCAGTATTTT
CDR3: CASSLRLAGSTDTQYF

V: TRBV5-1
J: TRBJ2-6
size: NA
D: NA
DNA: TGCGCCAGCAGCTTGGGACCTGTTTCTGGGGCCAACGTCCTGACTTTC
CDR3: CASSLGPVSGANVLTF

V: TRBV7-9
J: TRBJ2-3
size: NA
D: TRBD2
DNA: TGTGCCAGCAGCTTAGGATTGACTAGCGGGGGGGCAGATACGCAGTATTTT
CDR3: CASSLGLTSGGADTQYF

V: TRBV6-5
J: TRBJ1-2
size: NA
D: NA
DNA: TGTGCCAGCAGTTACGGGTACCCTACCGGGGGCAATGGCTACACCTTC
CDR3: CASSYGYPTGGNGYTF